These 14 T cell receptor beta chains were all obtained from the same sample, sequenced in a study of T cell responses to AZD1222 COVID-19 vaccine. Clones were read by immunoSEQ multiplex PCR, and TCRdb kept only the in-frame ones, dropping some. The sample includes 200,000 to 250,000 clones, around 94% of them seen just once. Source: peripheral blood, taken 28 days after the second dose of the MenACWY control vaccine. These receptors were collected from an adult who received the MenACWY meningococcal vaccine as a control.

The genes are TRBV19 and TRBJ2-3, with D perhaps TRBD1 or TRBD2 (5 bases each). CDR1 is LNHDA and CDR2 is SQIVND in the germline V gene (reference sequence). V dropped 6 bases and J dropped 2 bases, with 15 bases sitting between them. This CDR3 has 15 amino acids. The CDR3 spells CASSNRDGYTDTQYF. Here the CDR3 DNA reads TGTGCCAGTAGCAACCGGGACGGCTACACAGATACGCAGTATTTT. Using reference TRBV19 and TRBJ2-3 for the parts outside the CDR3, the full variable domain is DGGITQSPKYLFRKEGQNVTLSCEQNLNHDAMYWYRQDPGQGLRLIYYSQIVNDFQKGDIAEGYSVSREKKESFPLTVTSAQKNPTAFYLCASSNRDGYTDTQYFGPGTRLTVL.

The V gene is TRBV5-4, the J gene TRBJ2-7, with 7 bases aligning to TRBD1. Germline V lookup: CDR1 SGHNT, CDR2 YYREEE (reference sequence). The J segment lost 4 bases and the V segment lost 0 bases, leaving 4 bases of the junction unmatched. The CDR3 runs to 14 residues. The CDR3 coding sequence is TGTGCCAGCAGCTTGGGGACAGGAGAATACGAGCAGTACTTC. Translating it yields CASSLGTGEYEQYF.

This CDR3 is CASKFGANVLTF. For the CDR3, the DNA is TGTGCCAGCAAATTTGGGGCCAACGTCCTGACTTTC. The V and J genes are TRBV6-5 and TRBJ2-6; D is unresolved. Trimming pared 7 bases from V and 3 bases from J, leaving 4 bases between. This CDR3 region has 12 residues. Looked up from germline, CDR1 is MNHEY and CDR2 is SVGAGI.

The chain recombines TRBV20-1 with TRBJ2-7; 7 positions agree with TRBD2. This CDR3 has 11 residues. V gave up 8 bases and J gave up 7 bases; unmatched junction bases: 8. Looked up from germline, CDR1 is DFQATT and CDR2 is SNEGSKA (reference sequence). The CDR3 DNA sequence: TGCAGTTTCCCTGGGGGGGAGGAGCAGTACTTC. This sequence encodes CSFPGGEEQYF.

This clone was observed once. J is TRBJ2-7 and V is TRBV28; D possibly corresponds to TRBD2 (6 bases). In germline, CDR1 is MDHEN, CDR2 SYDVKM. Trimming took off 8 bases at V and 4 bases at J, with 6 bases between the two ends. The CDR3 is 10 amino acids. CDR3 protein: CASGTYEQYF. The CDR3 DNA reads as TGTGCCAGCGGGACTTACGAGCAGTACTTC.

The chain couples TRBV27 to TRBJ2-2; 7 bases agree with TRBD1. Germline CDR1 reads MNHEY; CDR2 reads SMNVEV (reference sequence). The CDR3 runs 16 residues. Unmatched junction bases numbered 5, after V lost 4 bases and J lost 0 bases. The CDR3 reads CASSSQGVANTGELFF. The CDR3 nucleotides read TGTGCCAGCAGTTCGCAGGGGGTGGCGAACACCGGGGAGCTGTTTTTT.

This chain joins TRBV9 and TRBJ2-2, with D uncertain. The V end lost 2 bases, the J end lost 3 bases, and 8 bases lay between the germline ends. The CDR3 totals 14 residues. Germline V gene lookup returns CDR1 SGDLS and CDR2 YYNGEE. The CDR3 here is CASSVAEYTGELFF. The CDR3 DNA reads TGTGCCAGCAGCGTCGCGGAGTACACCGGGGAGCTGTTTTTT.

The chain's CDR3 is CASGLVQGQNSPLHF. The CDR3 bases are TGTGCTAGTGGTTTGGTACAGGGCCAGAATTCACCCCTCCACTTT. The chain combines TRBV12-5 with TRBJ1-6; tentative D call: TRBD1 (6 bases). The CDR3 covers 15 residues. Germline loops: CDR1 LGHNT, CDR2 FRNRAP. V shed 0 bases and J shed 7 bases, with 10 bases lying between them.

The V and J genes are TRBV7-7 and TRBJ1-3; 12 bases map to TRBD1. The CDR3 covers 15 residues. V trimming: 5 bases; J trimming: 4 bases; junction bases outside the gene matches: 3. Germline V gene lookup returns CDR1 SSHAT and CDR2 FNYEAQ (reference sequence). CDR3 amino acids: CASSPGTGGGNTIYF. The DNA of the CDR3 is TGTGCCAGCAGCCCAGGGACAGGGGGCGGAAACACCATATATTTT.

V usage is TRBV9 and J usage is TRBJ2-3, with D tentatively TRBD1 or TRBD2 (5 bases each). V dropped 2 bases and J dropped 1 base, with 11 bases sitting between them. CDR3 length: 15 amino acids. Germline V gene sequence: CDR1 SGDLS, CDR2 YYNGEE. Written as DNA, the CDR3 is TGTGCCAGCAGCGTTCTCGGGGCACGCACAGATACGCAGTATTTT. Its protein is CASSVLGARTDTQYF.

The chain uses TRBV5-1 and TRBJ1-1, with 7 nucleotides matching TRBD1. Per germline, CDR1 SGHRS and CDR2 YFSETQ. The CDR3 is 14 amino acids. The V segment lost 4 bases and the J segment 5 bases; nucleotides outside the gene matches: 8. The CDR3 here is CASSNDRVGTEAFF. CDR3 bases: TGCGCCAGCAGCAATGACAGGGTAGGGACTGAAGCTTTCTTT.

The V and J genes are TRBV2 and TRBJ2-1; TRBD2 might be the D (6 bases). This CDR3 contains 13 residues. CDR1 and CDR2 (germline): SNHLY, FYNNEI. V dropped 10 bases and J dropped 7 bases, with 17 bases sitting between them. CDR3 amino acids: CAIVLGEENEQFF. The CDR3 DNA is TGTGCCATTGTCCTGGGGGAGGAAAATGAGCAGTTCTTC.

The J gene is TRBJ2-5, the V gene TRBV5-6, with 11 bases aligning to TRBD2. The CDR3 totals 14 residues. The ends lost 5 bases at V and 3 bases at J; junction bases unmatched: 3. The V gene's germline CDR1 is SGHDT and CDR2 YYEEEE. CDR3 amino acids: CASSSGLAEETQYF. The CDR3 DNA reads as TGTGCCAGCAGTTCGGGACTAGCGGAAGAGACCCAGTACTTC.

This chain connects TRBV29-1 to TRBJ1-3, with 7 bases fitting TRBD1. Germline lookup yields CDR1 SQVTM and CDR2 ANQGSEA. With 4 bases clipped from V and 1 base from J, the junction kept 7 bases outside the gene matches. The CDR3 covers 15 residues. DNA for the CDR3: TGCAGCGTTGGGGTGGGACAGCTATCTGGAAACACCATATATTTT. This codes for CSVGVGQLSGNTIYF.